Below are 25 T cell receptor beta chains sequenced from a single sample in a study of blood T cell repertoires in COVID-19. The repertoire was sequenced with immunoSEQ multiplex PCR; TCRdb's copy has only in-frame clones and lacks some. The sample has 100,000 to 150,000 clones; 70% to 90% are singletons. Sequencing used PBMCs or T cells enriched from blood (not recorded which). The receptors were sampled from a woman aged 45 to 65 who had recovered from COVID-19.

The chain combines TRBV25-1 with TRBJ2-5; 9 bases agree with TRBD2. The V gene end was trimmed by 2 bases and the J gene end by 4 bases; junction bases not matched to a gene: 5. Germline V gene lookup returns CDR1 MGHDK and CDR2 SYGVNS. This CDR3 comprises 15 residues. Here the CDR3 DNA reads TGTGCCAGCAGTGAAGGGCGGGGGGGGACAGAGACCCAGTACTTC. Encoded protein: CASSEGRGGTETQYF.

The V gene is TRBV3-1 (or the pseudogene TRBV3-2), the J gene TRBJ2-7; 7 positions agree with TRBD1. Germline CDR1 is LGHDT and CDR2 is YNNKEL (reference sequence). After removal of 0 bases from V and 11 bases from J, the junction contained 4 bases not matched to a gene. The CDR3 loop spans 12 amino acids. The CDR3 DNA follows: TGTGCCAGCAGCCAAGATGGACAGGCCAAGTACTTC. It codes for CASSQDGQAKYF.

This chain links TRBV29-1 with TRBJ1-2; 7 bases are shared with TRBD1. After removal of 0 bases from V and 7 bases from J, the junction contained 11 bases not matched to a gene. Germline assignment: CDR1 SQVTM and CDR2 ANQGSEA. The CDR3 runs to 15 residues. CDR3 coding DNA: TGCAGCGTTGAAGAGCCTACCGACAGGGCGACTGGCTACACCTTC. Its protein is CSVEEPTDRATGYTF.

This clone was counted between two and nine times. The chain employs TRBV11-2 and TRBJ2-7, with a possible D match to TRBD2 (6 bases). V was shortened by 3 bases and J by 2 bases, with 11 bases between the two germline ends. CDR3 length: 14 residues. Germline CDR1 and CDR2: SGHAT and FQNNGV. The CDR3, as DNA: TGTGCCAGCAGCTTGTGGCAGCGGGCCTACGAGCAGTACTTC. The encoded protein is CASSLWQRAYEQYF.

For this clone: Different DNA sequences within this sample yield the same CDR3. CDR3 nucleotide sequence: TGTGCCAGCAGTTACAGAAGGGGGCCCCAAGAGACCCAGTACTTC. Translating it yields CASSYRRGPQETQYF. The gene calls are TRBV6-5 and TRBJ2-5; 7 nucleotides line up with TRBD1. Germline trimming cut 2 bases from V and 1 base from J; bases unmatched to any gene: 4. The CDR3 is 15 amino acids. In germline, CDR1 is MNHEY, CDR2 SVGAGI.

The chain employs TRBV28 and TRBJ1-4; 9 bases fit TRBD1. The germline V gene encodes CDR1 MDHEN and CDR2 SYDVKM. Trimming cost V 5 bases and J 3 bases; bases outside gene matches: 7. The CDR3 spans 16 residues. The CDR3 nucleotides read TGTGCCAGCAGTCCGGGACAGGGTTTAGCTAATGAAAAACTGTTTTTT. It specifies CASSPGQGLANEKLFF.

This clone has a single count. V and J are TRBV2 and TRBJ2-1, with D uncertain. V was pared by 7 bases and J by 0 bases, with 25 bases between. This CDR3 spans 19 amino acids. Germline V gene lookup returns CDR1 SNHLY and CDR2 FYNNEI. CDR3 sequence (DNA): TGTGCCAGCATCCTCGGAAGCACTACTATTACCAGCTCCTACAATGAGCAGTTCTTC. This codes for CASILGSTTITSSYNEQFF.

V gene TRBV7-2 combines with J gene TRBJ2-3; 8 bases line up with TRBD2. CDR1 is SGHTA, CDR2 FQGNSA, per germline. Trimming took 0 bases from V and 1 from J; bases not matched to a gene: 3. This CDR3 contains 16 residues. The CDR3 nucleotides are TGTGCCAGCAGCTTAGCGGCGCGGGGGGGCACAGATACGCAGTATTTT. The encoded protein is CASSLAARGGTDTQYF.

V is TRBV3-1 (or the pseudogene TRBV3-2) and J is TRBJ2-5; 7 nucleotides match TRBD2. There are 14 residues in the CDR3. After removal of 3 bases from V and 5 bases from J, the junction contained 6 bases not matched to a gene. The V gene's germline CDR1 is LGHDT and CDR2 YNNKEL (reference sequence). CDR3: CASSHGGGGETQYF. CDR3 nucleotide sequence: TGTGCCAGCAGCCACGGCGGGGGAGGGGAGACCCAGTACTTC.

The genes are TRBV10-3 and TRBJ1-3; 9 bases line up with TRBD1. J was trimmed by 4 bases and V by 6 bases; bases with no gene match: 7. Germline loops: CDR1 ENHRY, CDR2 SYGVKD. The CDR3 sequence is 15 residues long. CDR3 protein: CAIRTGQGNGNTIYF. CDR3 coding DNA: TGTGCCATCAGAACCGGACAGGGGAACGGAAACACCATATATTTT.

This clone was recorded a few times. The DNA of the CDR3 is TGCGCCAGCAGCTCACACTCCTACGAGCAGTACTTC. This gives the protein CASSSHSYEQYF. The J gene is TRBJ2-7, the V gene TRBV5-1; D not resolved. The V end lost 3 bases, the J end lost 0 bases, and 4 bases lay between the germline ends. The CDR3 spans 12 residues. The V gene's germline CDR1 is SGHRS and CDR2 YFSETQ. Full variable domain (missing parts from reference TRBV5-1 and TRBJ2-7): KAGVTQTPRYLIKTRGQQVTLSCSPISGHRSVSWYQQTPGQGLQFLFEYFSETQRNKGNFPGRFSGRQFSNSRSEMNVSTLELGDSALYLCASSSHSYEQYFGPGTRLTVT.

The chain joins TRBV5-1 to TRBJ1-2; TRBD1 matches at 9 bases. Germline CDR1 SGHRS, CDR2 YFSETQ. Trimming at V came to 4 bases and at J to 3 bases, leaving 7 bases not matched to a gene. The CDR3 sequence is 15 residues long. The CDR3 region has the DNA TGCGCCAGCAGCGGACAGGGGCCAATGGACTATGGCTACACCTTC. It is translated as CASSGQGPMDYGYTF.

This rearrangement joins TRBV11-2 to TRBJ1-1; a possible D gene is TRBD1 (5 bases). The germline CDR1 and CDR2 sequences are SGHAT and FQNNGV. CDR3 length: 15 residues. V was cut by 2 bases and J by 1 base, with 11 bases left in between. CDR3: CASSLYGGRNTEAFF. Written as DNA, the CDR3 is TGTGCCAGCAGCTTATACGGGGGTAGGAACACTGAAGCTTTCTTT.

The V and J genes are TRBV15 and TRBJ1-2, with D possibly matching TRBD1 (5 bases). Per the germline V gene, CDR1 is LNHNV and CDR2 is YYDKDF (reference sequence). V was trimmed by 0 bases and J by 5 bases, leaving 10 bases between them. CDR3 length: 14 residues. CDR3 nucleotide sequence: TGTGCCACCAGCAGAGACAGACAGTTTTATGGCTACACCTTC. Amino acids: CATSRDRQFYGYTF.

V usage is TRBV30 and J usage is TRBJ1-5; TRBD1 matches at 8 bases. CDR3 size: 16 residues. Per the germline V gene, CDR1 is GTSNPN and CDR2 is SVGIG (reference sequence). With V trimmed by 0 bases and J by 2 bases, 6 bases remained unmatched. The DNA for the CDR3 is TGTGCCTGGAGTGTATCGTCGGGACAGGGCAATCAGCCCCAGCATTTT. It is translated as CAWSVSSGQGNQPQHF.

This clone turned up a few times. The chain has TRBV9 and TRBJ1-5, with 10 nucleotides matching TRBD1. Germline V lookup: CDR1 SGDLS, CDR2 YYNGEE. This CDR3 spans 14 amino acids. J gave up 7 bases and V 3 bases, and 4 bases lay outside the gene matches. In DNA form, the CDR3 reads TGTGCCAGCAGCGCGACAGGGGGCGGACAGCCCCAGCATTTT. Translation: CASSATGGGQPQHF. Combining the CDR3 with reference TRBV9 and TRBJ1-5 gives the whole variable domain DSGVTQTPKHLITATGQRVTLRCSPRSGDLSVYWYQQSLDQGLQFLIQYYNGEERAKGNILERFSAQQFPDLHSELNLSSLELGDSALYFCASSATGGGQPQHFGDGTRLSIL.

The CDR3 coding sequence is TGTGCCAGCAGTTACTCACGGACAGATAGCAATCAGCCCCAGCATTTT. Protein product: CASSYSRTDSNQPQHF. The chain couples TRBV6-2 or TRBV6-3 to TRBJ1-5; the D gene is possibly TRBD1 (6 bases). The V and J ends lost 0 bases and 0 bases respectively, with 9 bases between them. Germline V gene data show CDR1 as MNHEY and CDR2 as SVGEGT. CDR3 length: 16 residues.

CDR3 sequence (DNA): TGTGCCTGGGCCAGGGGACCAGCCTACGAGCAGTACTTC. Protein sequence: CAWARGPAYEQYF. V is TRBV30 and J is TRBJ2-7; D possibly corresponds to TRBD1 (6 bases). Germline loops: CDR1 GTSNPN, CDR2 SVGIG (reference sequence). Deletions cut 5 bases from V and 2 bases from J, with 13 bases between. The CDR3 loop spans 13 amino acids.

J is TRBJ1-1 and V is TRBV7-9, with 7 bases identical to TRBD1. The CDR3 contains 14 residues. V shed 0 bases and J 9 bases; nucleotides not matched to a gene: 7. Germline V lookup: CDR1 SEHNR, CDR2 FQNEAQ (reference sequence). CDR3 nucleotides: TGTGCCAGCAGCTTAGCCGGGACAGTCCCTAAAGCTTTCTTT. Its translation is CASSLAGTVPKAFF.

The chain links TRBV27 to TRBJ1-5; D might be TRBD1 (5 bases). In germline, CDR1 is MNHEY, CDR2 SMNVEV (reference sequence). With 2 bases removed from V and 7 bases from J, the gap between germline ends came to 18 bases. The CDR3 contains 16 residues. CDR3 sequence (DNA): TGTGCCAGCAGTTTAACAGGAGAAGGGCCTGGCCAGCCCCAGCATTTT. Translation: CASSLTGEGPGQPQHF.

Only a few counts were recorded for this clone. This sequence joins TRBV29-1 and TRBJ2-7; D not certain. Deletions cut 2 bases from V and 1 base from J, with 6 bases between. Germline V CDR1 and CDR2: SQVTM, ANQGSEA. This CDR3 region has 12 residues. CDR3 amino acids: CSVEIDSYEQYF. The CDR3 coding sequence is TGCAGCGTTGAAATAGATTCCTACGAGCAGTACTTC.

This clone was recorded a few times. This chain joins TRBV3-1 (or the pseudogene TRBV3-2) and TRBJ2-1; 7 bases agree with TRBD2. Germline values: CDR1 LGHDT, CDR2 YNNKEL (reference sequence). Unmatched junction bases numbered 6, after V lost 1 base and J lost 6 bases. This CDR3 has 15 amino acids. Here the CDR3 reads CASSQADWTSNEQFF. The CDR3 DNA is TGTGCCAGCAGCCAAGCTGACTGGACTAGCAATGAGCAGTTCTTC.

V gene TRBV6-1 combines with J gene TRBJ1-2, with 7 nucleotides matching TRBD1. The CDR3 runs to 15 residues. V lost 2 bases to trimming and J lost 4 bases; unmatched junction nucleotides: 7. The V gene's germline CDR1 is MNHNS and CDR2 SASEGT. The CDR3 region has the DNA TGTGCCAGCAGTGAAAACAGGGGTTTTGCCTATGGCTACACCTTC. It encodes CASSENRGFAYGYTF.

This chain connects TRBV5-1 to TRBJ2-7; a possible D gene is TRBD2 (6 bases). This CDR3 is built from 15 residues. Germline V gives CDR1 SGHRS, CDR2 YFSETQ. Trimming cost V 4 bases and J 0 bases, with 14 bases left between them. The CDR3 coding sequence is TGCGCCAGCAGCCTAAGTGGGGGGAACTCCTACGAGCAGTACTTC. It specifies CASSLSGGNSYEQYF.

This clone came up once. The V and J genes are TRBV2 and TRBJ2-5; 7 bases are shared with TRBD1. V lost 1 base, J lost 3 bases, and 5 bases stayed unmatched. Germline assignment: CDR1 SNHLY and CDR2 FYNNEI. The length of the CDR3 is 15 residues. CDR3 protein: CASSEEKTGKETQYF. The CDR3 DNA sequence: TGTGCCAGCAGTGAAGAGAAGACAGGGAAAGAGACCCAGTACTTC.